Each of the 24 T cell receptor beta chains below was sequenced from the same sample in a study of blood T cell repertoires in COVID-19 (dated by TCRdb to 2019 to 2021). Libraries were constructed by the immunoSEQ multiplex PCR assay. TCRdb took this table from immuneACCESS and kept in-frame rearrangements with V and J called. Such tables lack part of the clones; where checked against another copy, unresolved V genes explain under half of the gap, and the rest is unexplained. Across this sample there are roughly 230,000 clones, with 84% seen only once. The top ten hold about 4% of the sample. Sequencing used peripheral blood. The source of these receptors is a man between 50 and 59 years old with acute or convalescent COVID-19.

Only one count was recorded for this clone. The gene calls are TRBV4-1 and TRBJ1-5, with TRBD1 matching over 10 bases. The CDR3 spans 16 residues. The junction had 2 bases not matched to a gene; V was cut back by 1 base and J by 2 bases. Germline V gene sequence: CDR1 MGHRA, CDR2 YSYEKL. The CDR3 reads CASSQVGTGGNQPQHF. The CDR3 DNA reads as TGCGCCAGCAGCCAAGTCGGGACAGGGGGCAATCAGCCCCAGCATTTT.

This rearrangement joins TRBV6-5 to TRBJ1-2; TRBD1 agrees at 12 bases. CDR3 size: 15 residues. The germline V gene encodes CDR1 MNHEY and CDR2 SVGAGI. Trimming removed 4 bases from V and 4 bases from J; junction bases left unmatched: 4. This CDR3 reads CASSSPGQGAYGYTF. The DNA for the CDR3 is TGTGCCAGCAGTTCGCCGGGACAGGGGGCCTATGGCTACACCTTC.

The V call is TRBV11-3, the J call TRBJ2-7; 7 bases agree with TRBD2. Looked up from germline, CDR1 is SGHNT and CDR2 is YENEEA. V lost 5 bases to trimming and J lost 3 bases; unmatched junction nucleotides: 4. The CDR3 is 13 amino acids. This chain's CDR3 is CASSPRGDYEQYF. The CDR3 nucleotides read TGTGCCAGCAGCCCCCGGGGGGACTACGAGCAGTACTTC.

The chain is built from TRBV10-1 and TRBJ2-7; D might be TRBD2 (6 bases). Germline loops: CDR1 WNHNN, CDR2 SYGVQD (reference sequence). V dropped 9 bases and J dropped 3 bases, with 18 bases sitting between them. The CDR3 is 14 residues long. CDR3 bases: TGCGCCAGATCTAAGCCCGGGACTCTCTACGAGCAGTACTTC. Protein product: CARSKPGTLYEQYF.

The V and J genes are TRBV7-8 and TRBJ2-7, with D possibly matching TRBD1 (6 bases). Germline assignment: CDR1 SGHVS and CDR2 FQNEAQ. Trimming took off 1 base at V and 2 bases at J, with 9 bases between the two ends. The CDR3 length is 14 residues. The CDR3 DNA sequence: TGTGCCAGCAGCTTAGAGACAGGTCCCTACGAGCAGTACTTC. It translates to CASSLETGPYEQYF.

The chain has TRBV2 and TRBJ1-2, with unresolved D. The CDR3 is 14 residues long. CDR1 and CDR2 from the germline V gene are SNHLY and FYNNEI. V lost 0 bases and J lost 1, with 6 bases in between. The CDR3 nucleotides read TGTGCCAGCAGTGAAGCCGGACTTAACTATGGCTACACCTTC. Its protein product is CASSEAGLNYGYTF.

The sample holds one count of this clone. This chain connects TRBV7-9 to TRBJ1-4; D remains unclear. Germline values: CDR1 SEHNR, CDR2 FQNEAQ (reference sequence). The CDR3 contains 16 residues. Trimming pared 5 bases from V and 4 bases from J, leaving 17 bases between. DNA for the CDR3: TGTGCCAGCAGCCCGCCCATTGGAGGGCTTAATGAAAAACTGTTTTTT. Translation: CASSPPIGGLNEKLFF.

This chain links TRBV7-8 with TRBJ1-2, with a possible D match to TRBD1 (5 bases). Germline values: CDR1 SGHVS, CDR2 FQNEAQ. The length of the CDR3 is 13 residues. Between the trimmed V and J ends, which lost 5 bases and 6 bases, there was a span of 13 bases. This CDR3 is CASSPGGGNGYTF. The CDR3 DNA follows: TGTGCCAGCAGCCCCGGCGGGGGAAATGGCTACACCTTC. Full variable domain (rest looked up from reference TRBV7-8 and TRBJ1-2): GAGVSQSPRYKVAKRGQDVALRCDPISGHVSLFWYQQALGQGPEFLTYFQNEAQLDKSGLPSDRFFAERPEGSVSTLKIQRTQQEDSAVYLCASSPGGGNGYTFGSGTRLTVV.

There are a few counts of this clone. The chain joins TRBV7-9 to TRBJ1-2; 8 nucleotides match TRBD1. The CDR3 is 13 amino acids. Losses at the gene ends were 11 bases for V and 2 bases for J; bases not matched to a gene: 7. Germline CDR1 SEHNR, CDR2 FQNEAQ (reference sequence). CDR3 residues: CAGQGVGNYGYTF. The CDR3 region has the DNA TGTGCCGGACAGGGTGTGGGGAACTATGGCTACACCTTC.

This chain connects TRBV28 to TRBJ2-7; TRBD2 aligns across 8 bases. The V segment lost 5 bases and the J segment 2 bases; nucleotides outside the gene matches: 5. Germline lookup yields CDR1 MDHEN and CDR2 SYDVKM. The CDR3 totals 14 residues. CDR3 amino acids: CASSLPGLAYEQYF. The CDR3 nucleotides read TGTGCCAGCAGTCTCCCGGGACTAGCCTACGAGCAGTACTTC.

The chain recombines TRBV28 with TRBJ1-2; TRBD1 aligns across 7 bases. Germline CDR1 reads MDHEN; CDR2 reads SYDVKM. Trimming cost V 6 bases and J 0 bases; bases outside gene matches: 4. The CDR3 extends over 14 amino acids. CDR3 residues: CASRATGANYGYTF. In DNA, the CDR3 is TGTGCCAGCAGAGCCACAGGGGCTAACTATGGCTACACCTTC.

The J gene is TRBJ2-1, the V gene TRBV15; the D gene is possibly TRBD2 (5 bases). Trimming removed 3 bases at V and 3 bases at J, with 12 bases between. The germline V gene has CDR1 LNHNV and CDR2 YYDKDF (reference sequence). The CDR3 contains 15 residues. CDR3: CATSSDGLFYNEQFF. CDR3 coding DNA: TGTGCCACCAGCAGCGATGGACTGTTCTACAATGAGCAGTTCTTC.

The chain combines TRBV7-6 with TRBJ2-7; perhaps TRBD1 as D (5 bases). The CDR3 is made up of 12 amino acids. With 2 bases removed from V and 3 bases from J, the gap between germline ends came to 5 bases. Germline CDR1 and CDR2: SGHVS and FNYEAQ. The CDR3 coding sequence is TGTGCCAGCAGCTTACAGGGCTACGAGCAGTACTTC. It translates to CASSLQGYEQYF.

The chain has TRBV20-1 and TRBJ2-1, with 10 bases that match TRBD2. This CDR3 region has 16 residues. The ends lost 3 bases at V and 6 bases at J; junction bases unmatched: 11. Germline CDR1 is DFQATT and CDR2 is SNEGSKA (reference sequence). The chain's CDR3 is CSASNPLAGEVNEQFF. The CDR3 DNA sequence: TGCAGTGCTAGTAACCCCCTAGCGGGAGAGGTCAATGAGCAGTTCTTC.

The table lists this clone with a count of one. The V gene is TRBV11-3, the J gene TRBJ2-5; TRBD2 matches at 14 bases. The V segment lost 4 bases and the J segment 4 bases; nucleotides outside the gene matches: 5. The CDR3 contains 16 residues. CDR1 SGHNT and CDR2 YENEEA come from the germline V gene. In DNA form, the CDR3 reads TGTGCCAGCAGCTGGACTAGCGGGAGGATGGGAGAGACCCAGTACTTC. Amino acids: CASSWTSGRMGETQYF.

The chain has TRBV5-1 and TRBJ1-1; 7 bases are shared with TRBD1. CDR3 length: 14 amino acids. The germline CDR1 and CDR2 sequences are SGHRS and YFSETQ. The V and J ends lost 4 bases and 3 bases, in that order; junction bases with no gene match: 6. The CDR3 reads CASSPQGTHTEAFF. CDR3 sequence (DNA): TGCGCCAGCAGCCCACAGGGGACTCACACTGAAGCTTTCTTT.

The gene calls are TRBV4-1 and TRBJ2-3; D is undetermined. Germline V gene sequence: CDR1 MGHRA, CDR2 YSYEKL. The CDR3 is 15 amino acids. With 3 bases removed from V and 0 bases from J, the gap between germline ends came to 10 bases. CDR3 nucleotide sequence: TGCGCCAGCAGCCAGAGAACAGTCAGCACAGATACGCAGTATTTT. Its protein product is CASSQRTVSTDTQYF.

The genes are TRBV12-5 and TRBJ2-7; tentative D call: TRBD2 (6 bases). Trimming took 1 base from V and 4 from J, leaving 26 bases between them. The CDR3 loop spans 19 amino acids. In germline, CDR1 is LGHNT, CDR2 FRNRAP. Here the CDR3 DNA reads TGTGCTAGTGGTTTGGCGCAAACCGGGACTTCAAGCTTCTCTTACGAGCAGTACTTC. Translated: CASGLAQTGTSSFSYEQYF.

CDR3 loop: CASSAHRTSFPYNEQFF. The CDR3 DNA reads TGTGCCAGCAGCGCCCACCGGACTAGCTTCCCTTACAATGAGCAGTTCTTC. J is TRBJ2-1 and V is TRBV7-8; TRBD2 aligns across 8 bases. V lost 5 bases and J lost 4; bases outside the gene matches: 13. The germline CDR1 and CDR2 sequences are SGHVS and FQNEAQ. The CDR3 has 17 amino acids.

The J gene is TRBJ1-1, the V gene TRBV30; no reliable D call. Germline V gene lookup returns CDR1 GTSNPN and CDR2 SVGIG (reference sequence). This CDR3 has 11 amino acids. Trimming shortened V by 0 bases and J by 10 bases, and 9 bases separated the two germline ends. The CDR3 here is CAWSVSAIAFF. DNA for the CDR3: TGTGCCTGGAGTGTAAGTGCTATAGCTTTCTTT. The whole variable domain, filled in from reference TRBV30 and TRBJ1-1, reads SQTIHQWPATLVQPVGSPLSLECTVEGTSNPNLYWYRQAAGRGLQLLFYSVGIGQISSEVPQNLSASRPQDRQFILSSKKLLLSDSGFYLCAWSVSAIAFFGQGTRLTVV.

This CDR3 is CASSPFGTEAFF. The CDR3 coding sequence is TGTGCCAGCAGTCCCTTCGGGACTGAAGCTTTCTTT. J is TRBJ1-1 and V is TRBV12-3 or TRBV12-4; D gene unclear. The CDR3 sequence is 12 residues long. V was shortened by 5 bases and J by 5 bases, with 9 bases between the two germline ends.

The chain links TRBV7-9 to TRBJ2-3; D may be TRBD1 (5 bases). CDR3 size: 16 residues. Trimming took 1 base from V and 5 from J, leaving 16 bases between them. Per germline, CDR1 SEHNR and CDR2 FQNEAQ (reference sequence). The CDR3 here is CASSLEGASSGDTQYF. CDR3 coding DNA: TGTGCCAGCAGCTTAGAAGGGGCGTCTTCTGGAGATACGCAGTATTTT.

This chain uses TRBV18 with TRBJ1-1; TRBD1 aligns across 7 bases. The CDR3 runs 15 residues. Germline CDR1 reads KGHSH; CDR2 reads LQKENI. The trim removed 0 bases at V and 3 bases at J, leaving 4 bases unmatched. The CDR3 DNA reads as TGTGCCAGCTCACCACCCGCGACAGGGTACACTGAAGCTTTCTTT. It yields the protein CASSPPATGYTEAFF. Based on the CDR3 plus reference TRBV18 and TRBJ1-1, the full variable domain is NAGVMQNPRHLVRRRGQEARLRCSPMKGHSHVYWYRQLPEEGLKFMVYLQKENIIDESGMPKERFSAEFPKEGPSILRIQQVVRGDSAAYFCASSPPATGYTEAFFGQGTRLTVV.

The rearrangement links TRBV28 to TRBJ1-4; 8 positions match TRBD1. V trimming: 10 bases; J trimming: 7 bases; junction bases outside the gene matches: 11. The CDR3 loop spans 14 amino acids. Germline CDR1 and CDR2: MDHEN and SYDVKM. The DNA of the CDR3 is TGTGCCATCGGGGGAGACAGGGGTAGTGAAAAACTGTTTTTT. It translates to CAIGGDRGSEKLFF.